This T cell receptor beta chain is from a study of Graves' ophthalmopathy and Graves' hyperthyroidism. On the study more broadly: By definition, stable hyperthyroidism involved no ophthalmopathy within 18 months of follow-up. Broader study findings: Sensitivity of 55% to 71% and specificity of about 72% were achieved by the model that predicted ophthalmopathy progression. Blood also contained most of the expanded thyroid clonotypes above 0.001 frequency.

In its sample, this clonotype was seen many times. Its antigen is undetermined. The authors amplified TCR beta CDR3 regions from RNA transcripts. RT-PCR with HTBI primers came first, then second-round multiplex PCR. TCRdb itself ran the multiplex PCR reads through MiXCR, one entry per CDR3 protein. The sample records about 1.2 million distinct CDR3 sequences, about 36% being singletons. This CDR3 region has 14 residues. V was clipped by 2 bases and J by 3 bases, with 10 bases between them. Pregnant or lactating patients and those with other autoimmune diseases or uncontrolled infections were excluded. What was sequenced was peripheral blood or thyroid tissue (not recorded which). The receptor was isolated from an adult man with Graves' hyperthyroidism. The chain uses TRBV12-3 or TRBV12-4 and TRBJ2-5; D ambiguous. The CDR3 bases are TGTGCCAGCAGTTTAACCGGACCCAAAGAGACCCAGTACTTC. This codes for CASSLTGPKETQYF.